This entry lists 27 T cell receptor beta chains sequenced from one sample in a study of blood T cell repertoires in COVID-19 (dated by TCRdb to about 2020). Libraries were made using the immunoSEQ multiplex PCR assay. The table comes from immuneACCESS by way of TCRdb, which keeps in-frame sequences with V and J called. Part of the clones is missing from these tables; in studies checked, under half for an unresolved V gene and the rest for unknown reasons. This sample comprises around 160,000 clones, over 75% of them detected only once. Jointly, the top ten make up approximately 10% of the sample. The sample taken for sequencing was peripheral blood. The source is a human donor in a cohort sampled during active COVID-19.

V and J are TRBV6-2 or TRBV6-3 and TRBJ2-5; 9 bases are shared with TRBD2. The CDR3 runs to 18 residues. Trimming at V came to 7 bases and at J to 4 bases, leaving 19 bases not matched to a gene. Germline CDR1 reads MNHEY; CDR2 reads SVGEGT. CDR3 bases: TGTGCCAGCACCCCCTCTGGGACTAGCCCTTGGGGCGGAGAGACCCAGTACTTC. This translates into CASTPSGTSPWGGETQYF.

The chain uses TRBV28 and TRBJ1-2, with D perhaps TRBD1 (6 bases). Germline V gene lookup returns CDR1 MDHEN and CDR2 SYDVKM. Trimming took 2 bases from V and 3 from J, leaving 16 bases between them. This CDR3 region has 16 residues. In nucleotides, the CDR3 is TGTGCCAGCAGTTTAAACCCCACAGGGAGGGACTATGGCTACACCTTC. Protein product: CASSLNPTGRDYGYTF.

This chain uses TRBV5-1 with TRBJ1-1, with 11 bases fitting TRBD1. The CDR3 is made up of 14 amino acids. Germline V gene lookup returns CDR1 SGHRS and CDR2 YFSETQ. V shed 4 bases, J shed 4 bases, and the junction held 3 bases outside the gene matches. CDR3 region: CASSRGTGGTEAFF. CDR3 coding DNA: TGCGCCAGCAGCCGCGGGACAGGGGGCACTGAAGCTTTCTTT.

The rearrangement links TRBV14 to TRBJ2-1, with a weak D call TRBD2 (5 bases). V shed 0 bases and J shed 14 bases, with 20 bases lying between them. The germline CDR1 and CDR2 sequences are SGHDN and FVKESK. CDR3 length: 15 amino acids. The CDR3 is CASSQDWGRSGEEFF. The CDR3 DNA sequence: TGTGCCAGCAGCCAAGATTGGGGAAGGAGCGGAGAAGAGTTCTTC.

The chain combines TRBV3-1 (or the pseudogene TRBV3-2) with TRBJ2-2; 7 positions agree with TRBD1. Germline CDR1 is LGHDT and CDR2 is YNNKEL (reference sequence). V lost 1 base and J lost 1; bases outside the gene matches: 3. This CDR3 has 16 residues. The CDR3 reads CASSQARDRNTGELFF. The CDR3 coding sequence is TGTGCCAGCAGCCAAGCCCGGGACAGGAACACCGGGGAGCTGTTTTTT.

The V and J genes are TRBV28 and TRBJ2-2, with D maybe TRBD1 (5 bases). Between the trimmed V and J ends, which lost 3 bases and 3 bases, there was a span of 8 bases. The CDR3 totals 14 residues. Germline V gives CDR1 MDHEN, CDR2 SYDVKM. In nucleotides, the CDR3 is TGTGCCAGCAGTTTCCTCAGGGACACCGGGGAGCTGTTTTTT. Translated, it gives CASSFLRDTGELFF.

The chain uses TRBV2 and TRBJ1-2; unclear D gene. The CDR3 has 14 residues. V dropped 7 bases and J dropped 0 bases, with 12 bases sitting between them. CDR1 is SNHLY, CDR2 FYNNEI, per germline. CDR3 coding DNA: TGTGCCAGCAATGCGGCAGCTACTAACTATGGCTACACCTTC. Its translation is CASNAAATNYGYTF. Full variable domain (outside the CDR3, taken from reference TRBV2 and TRBJ1-2): EPEVTQTPSHQVTQMGQEVILRCVPISNHLYFYWYRQILGQKVEFLVSFYNNEISEKSEIFDDQFSVERPDGSNFTLKIRSTKLEDSAMYFCASNAAATNYGYTFGSGTRLTVV.

This chain uses TRBV27 with TRBJ2-3; perhaps TRBD2 as D (6 bases). There are 18 residues in the CDR3. V was clipped by 2 bases and J by 4 bases, with 22 bases between them. Germline CDR1 is MNHEY and CDR2 is SMNVEV (reference sequence). CDR3 in DNA: TGTGCCAGCAGTTTAAGGGGTAGTCCTAGCGAACGGGCAGATACGCAGTATTTT. Its translation is CASSLRGSPSERADTQYF.

This chain joins TRBV9 and TRBJ1-1, with D tentatively TRBD1 (5 bases). V lost 6 bases, J lost 4 bases, and 13 bases lay in between. The germline CDR1 and CDR2 sequences are SGDLS and YYNGEE. The CDR3 is 13 residues long. The CDR3: CASTEGSGTEAFF. The CDR3 nucleotides are TGTGCCAGCACGGAGGGGTCGGGCACTGAAGCTTTCTTT.

This sequence joins TRBV11-1 and TRBJ1-1; tentatively, D is TRBD1 (5 bases). From germline, CDR1 is SGHAT and CDR2 FQDESV (reference sequence). Trimming removed 3 bases at V and 6 bases at J, with 17 bases between. The CDR3 spans 15 residues. The CDR3 sequence is CASSFESGFQPEAFF. The CDR3, as DNA: TGTGCCAGCAGCTTTGAATCAGGGTTCCAACCTGAAGCTTTCTTT.

The CDR3 DNA is TGTGCCAGCAGCTTAGCTCACTGGACAGATTGGGGTAATGAGCAGTTCTTC. It yields the protein CASSLAHWTDWGNEQFF. V gene TRBV7-2 combines with J gene TRBJ2-1, with D perhaps matching TRBD1 (6 bases). The V gene's germline CDR1 is SGHTA and CDR2 FQGNSA. The CDR3 contains 17 residues. With 0 bases removed from V and 7 bases from J, the gap between germline ends came to 19 bases.

There are a few counts of this clone. The rearrangement joins TRBV30 to TRBJ2-5, with 11 bases that match TRBD1. The germline V gene has CDR1 GTSNPN and CDR2 SVGIG (reference sequence). Germline trimming cut 2 bases from V and 9 bases from J; bases unmatched to any gene: 11. The CDR3 length is 15 residues. This CDR3 reads CAWSKTGTGGASQYF. For the CDR3, the DNA is TGTGCCTGGAGTAAAACCGGGACAGGGGGAGCGTCCCAGTACTTC.

CDR3: CASRFTGTYEQYF. CDR3 in DNA: TGTGCCAGCAGGTTTACAGGGACCTACGAGCAGTACTTC. The V and J genes are TRBV6-5 and TRBJ2-7, with D perhaps matching TRBD1 (6 bases). V lost 6 bases, J lost 2 bases, and 11 bases lay in between. Germline CDR1 MNHEY, CDR2 SVGAGI. The CDR3 length is 13 residues.

The chain has TRBV5-5 and TRBJ2-7, with D possibly TRBD2 on 6 matching bases. The germline V and J ends were trimmed by 4 bases and 2 bases, with 13 bases remaining between them. Per the germline V gene, CDR1 is SGHKS and CDR2 is YYEKEE (reference sequence). This CDR3 spans 14 amino acids. The CDR3 DNA is TGTGCCAGCAGCCGAGAGGCGGGGCCCTACGAGCAGTACTTC. Protein: CASSREAGPYEQYF. The full variable domain, in which reference TRBV5-5 and TRBJ2-7 provide the parts outside the CDR3, is DAGVTQSPTHLIKTRGQQVTLRCSPISGHKSVSWYQQVLGQGPQFIFQYYEKEERGRGNFPDRFSARQFPNYSSELNVNALLLGDSALYLCASSREAGPYEQYFGPGTRLTVT.

V usage is TRBV4-3 and J usage is TRBJ2-1; tentative D call: TRBD1 (7 bases). Trimming removed 0 bases at V and 9 bases at J, with 12 bases between. CDR3 length: 14 amino acids. Germline V gene lookup returns CDR1 LGHNA and CDR2 YSLEER. CDR3 bases: TGCGCCAGCAGCCAAGATGGAGGGGGCCTTGAGCAGTTCTTC. It yields the protein CASSQDGGGLEQFF.

The chain couples TRBV28 to TRBJ2-1; TRBD2 aligns across 8 bases. The CDR3 loop spans 14 amino acids. Germline CDR1 MDHEN, CDR2 SYDVKM. The ends lost 10 bases at V and 4 bases at J; junction bases unmatched: 9. The CDR3 nucleotides are TGTGCCACTGGTTCAGCGGGGGCGTACAATGAGCAGTTCTTC. It specifies CATGSAGAYNEQFF.

The chain couples TRBV7-2 to TRBJ2-1; 8 nucleotides match TRBD1. The germline CDR1 and CDR2 sequences are SGHTA and FQGNSA. V was clipped by 5 bases and J by 8 bases; unmatched bases: 17. There are 17 residues in the CDR3. The CDR3 DNA follows: TGTGCCAGCAGCACAGGGGGTGCCGGGGGCGGCTGGGATGAGCAGTTCTTC. This encodes CASSTGGAGGGWDEQFF. Combining the CDR3 with reference TRBV7-2 and TRBJ2-1 gives the whole variable domain GAGVSQSPSNKVTEKGKDVELRCDPISGHTALYWYRQSLGQGLEFLIYFQGNSAPDKSGLPSDRFSAERTGGSVSTLTIQRTQQEDSAVYLCASSTGGAGGGWDEQFFGPGTRLTVL.

The genes are TRBV6-5 and TRBJ1-1; weak D call: TRBD1 (5 bases). Germline values: CDR1 MNHEY, CDR2 SVGAGI. The CDR3 runs to 15 residues. V lost 6 bases and J lost 3, with 17 bases in between. The CDR3 region has the DNA TGTGCCAGCAGACGGGGGAGCCTGGGGGACACTGAAGCTTTCTTT. Encoded protein: CASRRGSLGDTEAFF.

This sequence joins TRBV7-7 and TRBJ2-2, with 11 nucleotides matching TRBD2. This CDR3 is 15 amino acids long. Trimming removed 3 bases from V and 7 bases from J; junction bases left unmatched: 4. Germline CDR1 is SSHAT and CDR2 is FNYEAQ (reference sequence). For the CDR3, the DNA is TGTGCCAGCAGCTTGGCTAGCGGGGGGCTCGGGGAGCTGTTTTTT. Translating it yields CASSLASGGLGELFF.

This chain uses TRBV24-1 with TRBJ2-1, with 11 nucleotides matching TRBD1. Germline-derived CDR1 and CDR2 are KGHDR and SFDVKD. The junction had 2 bases not matched to a gene; V was cut back by 2 bases and J by 3 bases. This CDR3 has 16 residues. The CDR3 region has the DNA TGTGCCACCAGTGATTCAGGGACAGGGGGCTACAATGAGCAGTTCTTC. As protein: CATSDSGTGGYNEQFF.

V is TRBV12-3 or TRBV12-4 and J is TRBJ1-1; tentative D call: TRBD1 (6 bases). The CDR3 has 13 amino acids. V was clipped by 7 bases and J by 1 base, with 10 bases between them. The CDR3 region has the DNA TGTGCCAGCATCCTGACAGGGAACACTGAAGCTTTCTTT. It yields the protein CASILTGNTEAFF.

This clone was seen a handful of times. The CDR3, as DNA: TGCGCCAGCAGCCCACAGGTTTCAACCTACAATGAGCAGTTCTTC. This sequence encodes CASSPQVSTYNEQFF. The chain is built from TRBV4-1 and TRBJ2-1; D perhaps matches TRBD1 (5 bases). Looked up from germline, CDR1 is MGHRA and CDR2 is YSYEKL. Trimming shortened V by 4 bases and J by 2 bases, and 12 bases separated the two germline ends. The CDR3 runs 15 residues.

CDR3 in DNA: TGCGCCAGCAGCTCGCAACTGAGTCCAGGGGGCCCGGCTTTCTTT. Residues: CASSSQLSPGGPAFF. The chain employs TRBV4-3 and TRBJ1-1, with TRBD1 identical over 8 bases. The CDR3 covers 15 residues. After removal of 5 bases from V and 11 bases from J, the junction contained 16 bases not matched to a gene. CDR1 and CDR2 (germline): LGHNA, YSLEER.

The chain recombines TRBV5-5 with TRBJ2-2; the match to TRBD2 covers 9 bases. The CDR3 length is 16 residues. The ends lost 4 bases at V and 8 bases at J; junction bases unmatched: 12. Germline V CDR1 and CDR2: SGHKS, YYEKEE (reference sequence). This CDR3 reads CASSTIAGASLGELFF. The CDR3 region has the DNA TGTGCCAGCAGCACCATAGCGGGAGCTAGTTTGGGGGAGCTGTTTTTT.

The chain couples TRBV7-6 to TRBJ2-7; 7 bases agree with TRBD1. The CDR3 runs 16 residues. Germline assignment: CDR1 SGHVS and CDR2 FNYEAQ. The V gene end was trimmed by 0 bases and the J gene end by 8 bases; junction bases not matched to a gene: 13. This chain's CDR3 is CASSLAGPGTDNKQYF. CDR3 coding DNA: TGTGCCAGCAGCTTAGCGGGCCCCGGGACAGATAATAAGCAGTACTTC.

The genes are TRBV7-9 and TRBJ2-5, with D perhaps matching TRBD2 (6 bases). Trimming left V 2 bases short and J 5 bases short, with 15 bases between. The CDR3 extends over 15 amino acids. The germline CDR1 and CDR2 sequences are SEHNR and FQNEAQ (reference sequence). CDR3 protein: CASSLKPLAGETQYF. CDR3 bases: TGTGCCAGCAGCTTAAAGCCTCTTGCGGGGGAGACCCAGTACTTC.

The CDR3 protein is CASSLAPDYNEQFF. For the CDR3, the DNA is TGTGCCAGCAGCTTGGCCCCAGATTACAATGAGCAGTTCTTC. This chain connects TRBV5-4 to TRBJ2-1; D unresolved. Germline CDR1 SGHNT, CDR2 YYREEE (reference sequence). The CDR3 has 14 residues. Trimming shortened V by 0 bases and J by 4 bases, and 8 bases separated the two germline ends. The variable domain in full, completed from reference TRBV5-4 and TRBJ2-1, reads ETGVTQSPTHLIKTRGQQVTLRCSSQSGHNTVSWYQQALGQGPQFIFQYYREEENGRGNFPPRFSGLQFPNYSSELNVNALELDDSALYLCASSLAPDYNEQFFGPGTRLTVL.